This TCR beta chain was obtained from a study of neoadjuvant anti-PD-1 for oral cavity cancer. Study results and limitations: Higher pretreatment blood Treg/Th17 ratios correlated with higher pretreatment blood and lower post-treatment tumor TCRbeta clonality. Larger post-treatment preexisting tumor clones tracked with greater tumor shrinkage.

As to this clone: Its antigen is not identified.

Profiled with immunoSEQ multiplex PCR; TCRdb holds only in-frame clones, not every one. The table has about 12,000 clones, under 60% seen once. The V end lost 5 bases, the J end lost 8 bases, and 12 bases lay between the germline ends. This CDR3 has 12 residues. Germline V gene sequence: CDR1 SEHNR, CDR2 FQNEAQ (reference sequence). This specimen was tumor tissue, taken before nivolumab (anti-PD-1) treatment. The chain is built from TRBV7-9 and TRBJ1-1, with D possibly matching TRBD1 (5 bases). This clonotype was sampled from a person between 40 and 85 years old with oral cavity squamous cell carcinoma. The CDR3 coding sequence is TGTGCCAGCAGCCCCGGGGGGATCGAAGCTTTCTTT. As protein: CASSPGGIEAFF. The full variable domain, in which reference TRBV7-9 and TRBJ1-1 provide the parts outside the CDR3, is DTGVSQNPRHKITKRGQNVTFRCDPISEHNRLYWYRQTLGQGPEFLTYFQNEAQLEKSRLLSDRFSAERPKGSFSTLEIQRTEQGDSAMYLCASSPGGIEAFFGQGTRLTVV.